The 2 T cell receptor beta chains below come from one sample, sequenced in a study of shared clonotypes between healthy human individuals. Sequencing was performed with immunoSEQ multiplex PCR; in TCRdb, only in-frame clones are kept and a portion is missing. The table includes about 2.1 million clones, roughly 95% detected once. Selected positively for CCR7 and CD45RO-negative, naive CD8 cells excluded terminally differentiated effector memory CD45RA+ cells. The specimen was naive CD8+ T cells from PBMCs. Every receptor here comes from a man aged 18 to 30 in good health. Some clones in this sample may be carry-over from other donors' samples.

The V gene is TRBV6-5, the J gene TRBJ2-7; D is unresolved. Germline loops: CDR1 MNHEY, CDR2 SVGAGI. The V end lost 10 bases, the J end lost 6 bases, and 22 bases lay between the germline ends. CDR3 length: 14 residues. The CDR3: CATRIRATGSEQYF. The CDR3 nucleotides are TGTGCCACCCGAATCCGGGCAACCGGCTCCGAGCAGTACTTC.

This sequence joins TRBV21-1 and TRBJ2-1. TRBV21-1 is designated a pseudogene. CDR3 length: 16 residues. The CDR3 sequence: CASSKSTTNSYNEQFF. The CDR3 coding sequence is TGTGCCAGCAGCAAATCGACCACAAATTCCTACAATGAGCAGTTCTTC.